Each of the 11 T cell receptor beta chains below was sequenced from the same sample in a study of identical twins. Via MiXCR, TCRdb re-called the 5' RACE reads, giving one row per CDR3 protein. This sample has some 1,600,000 distinct CDR3 sequences, with under 35% found just once. Sample: cord blood. All receptors come from a newborn girl in good health.

The chain uses TRBV3-1 and TRBJ2-3, with 10 bases identical to TRBD2. The V segment lost 2 bases and the J segment 2 bases; nucleotides outside the gene matches: 7. Germline V gene lookup returns CDR1 LGHDT and CDR2 YNNKEL (reference sequence). This CDR3 contains 17 residues. The chain's CDR3 is CASSQLAGARYTDTQYF. The CDR3 DNA is TGTGCCAGCAGCCAACTAGCGGGAGCTCGGTACACAGATACGCAGTATTTT.

The chain uses TRBV7-9 and TRBJ1-1; D gene unclear. The CDR3 spans 15 residues. Trimming left V 5 bases short and J 1 base short, with 14 bases between. Germline V gives CDR1 SEHNR, CDR2 FQNEAQ (reference sequence). CDR3 nucleotide sequence: TGTGCCAGCAGCCCTGATCCGGGGTCGAACACTGAAGCTTTCTTT. Encoded protein: CASSPDPGSNTEAFF. Complete variable domain (other parts from reference TRBV7-9 and TRBJ1-1): DTGVSQNPRHKITKRGQNVTFRCDPISEHNRLYWYRQTLGQGPEFLTYFQNEAQLEKSRLLSDRFSAERPKGSFSTLEIQRTEQGDSAMYLCASSPDPGSNTEAFFGQGTRLTVV.

J is TRBJ2-1 and V is TRBV2; weak D call: TRBD2 (7 bases). Germline V CDR1 and CDR2: SNHLY, FYNNEI. The CDR3 runs to 15 residues. Trimming shortened V by 7 bases and J by 6 bases, and 19 bases separated the two germline ends. The CDR3 loop reads CASKVEGGPFNEQFF. In DNA, the CDR3 is TGTGCCAGCAAAGTAGAGGGGGGGCCTTTCAATGAGCAGTTCTTC.

The V call is TRBV10-2, the J call TRBJ2-3; no clear D. Germline CDR1 WSHSY, CDR2 SAAADI. This CDR3 spans 12 amino acids. The V and J ends lost 0 bases and 5 bases respectively, with 3 bases between them. In DNA form, the CDR3 reads TGCGCCAGCAGTGAGTCGGTAGATACGCAGTATTTT. Translating gives CASSESVDTQYF.

This clonotype has more than one count but fewer than ten. The rearrangement uses TRBV4-1 and TRBJ2-1; TRBD2 agrees at 14 bases. J gave up 5 bases and V 4 bases, and 7 bases lay outside the gene matches. The CDR3 is 17 residues long. CDR1 and CDR2 from the germline V gene are MGHRA and YSYEKL. CDR3 amino acids: CASSRKGTSGGHNEQFF. For the CDR3, the DNA is TGCGCCAGCAGCCGGAAGGGGACTAGCGGGGGACACAATGAGCAGTTCTTC.

In this sample, this clonotype turned up a few times. The CDR3 here is CAISETGLEDTEAFF. CDR3 nucleotide sequence: TGTGCCATCAGTGAAACGGGGTTAGAGGACACTGAAGCTTTCTTT. This chain links TRBV10-3 with TRBJ1-1; D not resolved. The CDR3 has 15 residues. The V gene lost 3 bases and the J gene lost 3 bases, with 14 bases spanning the gap. From germline, CDR1 is ENHRY and CDR2 SYGVKD.

This clonotype was counted a single time. The chain is built from TRBV15 and TRBJ2-1; D remains ambiguous. The CDR3 length is 14 residues. The V and J ends lost 6 bases and 4 bases respectively, with 13 bases between them. Germline CDR1 LNHNV, CDR2 YYDKDF (reference sequence). The CDR3 sequence is CATSWQKGYNEQFF. The CDR3 region has the DNA TGTGCCACCAGTTGGCAGAAGGGATACAATGAGCAGTTCTTC.

About this clonotype itself: This may be a read error: a much more frequent sequence differs by one nucleotide. The rearrangement links TRBV10-3 to TRBJ1-4, with a tentative D call TRBD1 (6 bases). The CDR3 length is 13 residues. Trimming cost V 10 bases and J 6 bases, with 15 bases left between them. Germline CDR1 reads ENHRY; CDR2 reads SYGVKD. DNA for the CDR3: TGTGCCACCCGACAGGACATGGATGAAAAACTGTTTTTT. Residues: CATRQDMDEKLFF.

This clonotype was seen ten or more times. V usage is TRBV3-1 and J usage is TRBJ2-1; D remains ambiguous. CDR3 length: 15 amino acids. CDR1 is LGHDT and CDR2 is YNNKEL in the germline V gene (reference sequence). Trimming left V 0 bases short and J 0 bases short, with 6 bases between. In DNA, the CDR3 is TGTGCCAGCAGCCAAGATCCCAGCTCCTACAATGAGCAGTTCTTC. This encodes CASSQDPSSYNEQFF.

A note on this clonotype: A much larger clone sits a single nucleotide away, making a read error possible. The CDR3 bases are TGCAGTGCTAGTGAAGCGGGAGAGGGCACAGGTACGCAGTATTTT. As protein: CSASEAGEGTGTQYF. V and J are TRBV20-1 and TRBJ2-3, with TRBD2 matching over 8 bases. Per the germline V gene, CDR1 is DFQATT and CDR2 is SNEGSKA (reference sequence). The CDR3 extends over 15 amino acids.

V and J are TRBV15 and TRBJ1-5; D may be TRBD1 (5 bases). The germline CDR1 and CDR2 sequences are LNHNV and YYDKDF (reference sequence). The CDR3 has 15 residues. Deletions cut 1 base from V and 2 bases from J, with 9 bases between. CDR3 sequence: CATSRATVGNQPQHF. The CDR3 nucleotides are TGTGCCACCAGCAGAGCGACAGTGGGCAATCAGCCCCAGCATTTT.